Presented here are 17 T cell receptor beta chains from one specimen sequenced in a study of blood T cell repertoires in COVID-19 (dated by TCRdb to the early 2020s). The protocol used for the library was the immunoSEQ multiplex PCR assay. Drawn from immuneACCESS, this table holds only the in-frame rearrangements with V and J called that TCRdb kept. Clones are partly lost; checked studies trace under half to an unresolved V gene and leave the rest unexplained. The sample table shows over 200,000 clones, and about nine tenths are seen once. In total, the top ten clones hold roughly 2.5% of the sample. Sequencing was performed on peripheral blood. These receptors were obtained from a man in his thirties or forties with COVID-19, enrolled during active disease.

The V and J genes are TRBV6-5 and TRBJ1-2, with D uncertain. V was clipped by 0 bases and J by 0 bases, with 11 bases between them. The germline V gene encodes CDR1 MNHEY and CDR2 SVGAGI. This CDR3 has 16 residues. CDR3 bases: TGTGCCAGCAGTTACTCGTACCGGTCATCTAACTATGGCTACACCTTC. The encoded protein is CASSYSYRSSNYGYTF.

The genes are TRBV6-6 and TRBJ1-1, with 7 bases lining up with TRBD1. The CDR3 loop spans 19 amino acids. V lost 5 bases, J lost 5 bases, and 23 bases stayed unmatched. The germline gives CDR1 MNHNY, CDR2 SVGAGI (reference sequence). Here the CDR3 reads CASSRYHPGQTLSTTEAFF. The CDR3 nucleotides are TGTGCCAGCAGTCGATACCATCCGGGACAGACGCTTTCTACTACTGAAGCTTTCTTT.

This chain connects TRBV10-3 to TRBJ1-5, with a weak D call TRBD1 (5 bases). V gave up 2 bases and J gave up 4 bases, with 15 bases separating them. The CDR3 runs 16 residues. Germline CDR1 and CDR2: ENHRY and SYGVKD. The DNA of the CDR3 is TGTGCCATCAGTGAGGCAGGAGGGGTTCGAAATCAGCCCCAGCATTTT. This translates into CAISEAGGVRNQPQHF.

This chain connects TRBV7-9 to TRBJ1-1; D not resolved. Germline lookup yields CDR1 SEHNR and CDR2 FQNEAQ (reference sequence). This CDR3 is 13 amino acids long. V gave up 1 base and J gave up 3 bases, with 6 bases separating them. The CDR3 DNA reads as TGTGCCAGCAGCTTAGACGGGGACACTGAAGCTTTCTTT. This translates into CASSLDGDTEAFF.

This sequence joins TRBV7-2 and TRBJ1-6; D might be TRBD1 (5 bases). V shed 5 bases and J shed 10 bases, with 18 bases lying between them. Germline V gene sequence: CDR1 SGHTA, CDR2 FQGNSA. This CDR3 spans 15 amino acids. CDR3 in amino acids: CASSPRDRVFSPLHF. The DNA of the CDR3 is TGTGCCAGCAGCCCCAGGGATAGGGTATTCTCACCCCTCCACTTT.

V gene TRBV2 combines with J gene TRBJ2-1; D perhaps matches TRBD1 (6 bases). Trimming left V 6 bases short and J 4 bases short, with 16 bases between. Germline V CDR1 and CDR2: SNHLY, FYNNEI. The CDR3 extends over 15 amino acids. CDR3 in amino acids: CASRGSRDNYNEQFF. CDR3 in DNA: TGTGCCAGCAGAGGAAGCCGGGACAATTACAATGAGCAGTTCTTC.

The chain is built from TRBV28 and TRBJ1-4; 7 bases agree with TRBD1. From germline, CDR1 is MDHEN and CDR2 SYDVKM. V gave up 5 bases and J gave up 8 bases; unmatched junction bases: 11. The CDR3 sequence is 15 residues long. CDR3 region: CASSLWGRGQEKLFF. DNA for the CDR3: TGTGCCAGCAGTCTTTGGGGCAGGGGACAGGAAAAACTGTTTTTT.

The V call is TRBV30, the J call TRBJ1-3; TRBD1 matches at 8 bases. V shed 3 bases, J shed 0 bases, and the junction held 4 bases outside the gene matches. This CDR3 region has 15 residues. CDR1 is GTSNPN, CDR2 SVGIG, per germline (reference sequence). In DNA, the CDR3 is TGTGCCTGGAGCGCTGGGACAGGCTCTGGAAACACCATATATTTT. As protein: CAWSAGTGSGNTIYF.

The chain joins TRBV19 to TRBJ2-7, with D possibly TRBD2 on 5 matching bases. CDR1 and CDR2 from the germline V gene are LNHDA and SQIVND (reference sequence). This CDR3 comprises 14 residues. Trimming pared 1 base from V and 5 bases from J, leaving 12 bases between. This CDR3 reads CASSIAGYPDEQYF. The DNA of the CDR3 is TGTGCCAGTAGTATAGCGGGGTACCCCGACGAGCAGTACTTC.

V is TRBV24-1 and J is TRBJ2-5, with a tentative D call TRBD1 (5 bases). This CDR3 is 14 amino acids long. Germline CDR1 reads KGHDR; CDR2 reads SFDVKD. The V end lost 3 bases, the J end lost 5 bases, and 12 bases lay between the germline ends. The CDR3 nucleotides are TGTGCCACCAGTGATCCAGGGCCCAAGGAGACCCAGTACTTC. Residues: CATSDPGPKETQYF.

In this sample, this clone turned up a few times. This sequence joins TRBV30 and TRBJ1-2; possible D gene TRBD1, 5 bases. Germline V CDR1 and CDR2: GTSNPN, SVGIG (reference sequence). The CDR3 runs to 11 residues. Trimming shortened V by 3 bases and J by 8 bases, and 10 bases separated the two germline ends. The CDR3 loop reads CAWRQEMGYTF. CDR3 nucleotides: TGTGCCTGGAGACAGGAGATGGGCTACACCTTC.

This chain joins TRBV28 and TRBJ2-7; D is uncertain. CDR3 length: 13 amino acids. CDR1 and CDR2 from the germline V gene are MDHEN and SYDVKM. The V and J ends lost 6 bases and 0 bases respectively, with 9 bases between them. This chain's CDR3 is CASSPDNSYEQYF. The CDR3, as DNA: TGTGCCAGCAGCCCTGACAACTCCTACGAGCAGTACTTC. The variable domain in full, completed from reference TRBV28 and TRBJ2-7, reads DVKVTQSSRYLVKRTGEKVFLECVQDMDHENMFWYRQDPGLGLRLIYFSYDVKMKEKGDIPEGYSVSREKKERFSLILESASTNQTSMYLCASSPDNSYEQYFGPGTRLTVT.

This sequence joins TRBV7-8 and TRBJ2-1; 11 bases line up with TRBD2. CDR3 length: 15 amino acids. CDR1 SGHVS and CDR2 FQNEAQ come from the germline V gene. J was trimmed by 6 bases and V by 0 bases; bases with no gene match: 1. CDR3 bases: TGTGCCAGCAGCTTAGCCGGACTAGCGGGCAATGAGCAGTTCTTC. Translating it yields CASSLAGLAGNEQFF.

The chain uses TRBV19 and TRBJ2-7; D remains unclear. Germline V lookup: CDR1 LNHDA, CDR2 SQIVND (reference sequence). CDR3 length: 12 amino acids. Trimming removed 3 bases at V and 4 bases at J, with 7 bases between. The CDR3 DNA reads as TGTGCCAGTAGTATTTGGAGATACGAGCAGTACTTC. Translated: CASSIWRYEQYF.

The V call is TRBV12-3 or TRBV12-4, the J call TRBJ2-1; D is unclear. V was clipped by 6 bases and J by 8 bases, with 14 bases between them. This CDR3 has 13 residues. The CDR3 nucleotides are TGTGCCAGCAGCCCCCGAGTTCGGGATGAGCAGTTCTTC. Its protein is CASSPRVRDEQFF.

The chain uses TRBV27 and TRBJ1-6; TRBD1 matches 8 bases. The CDR3 is 13 residues long. The germline CDR1 and CDR2 sequences are MNHEY and SMNVEV (reference sequence). V shed 8 bases, J shed 6 bases, and the junction held 3 bases outside the gene matches. CDR3 amino acids: CASGDRSNSPLHF. Here the CDR3 DNA reads TGTGCCAGCGGGGACAGGTCTAATTCACCCCTCCACTTT.

The chain joins TRBV29-1 to TRBJ2-1, with D perhaps matching TRBD1 (5 bases). The V gene's germline CDR1 is SQVTM and CDR2 ANQGSEA. The CDR3 totals 13 residues. The V end was cut by 1 base, the J end by 4 bases, with 8 bases between. The CDR3 sequence is CSVEAQVYNEQFF. The CDR3 DNA sequence: TGCAGCGTTGAAGCACAGGTTTACAATGAGCAGTTCTTC.